The 32 T cell receptor beta chains reported below all come from one sample, sequenced in a study of CD8 T cells in ankylosing spondylitis. TCRdb passed the 5' RACE reads through MiXCR, listing each CDR3 protein once. The sample consists of under 300,000 distinct CDR3 sequences, under 12% of them appearing once. Input material: blood, either unsorted or a sorted T cell fraction (not recorded which). The receptors stem from a male donor with ankylosing spondylitis or in good health (not recorded which).

At least ten counts were recorded for this clonotype. The chain combines TRBV6-4 with TRBJ2-1; TRBD1 might be the D (5 bases). This CDR3 comprises 13 residues. Germline V CDR1 and CDR2: MRHNA, SNTAGT. V was trimmed by 7 bases and J by 6 bases, leaving 13 bases between them. CDR3 loop: CASKGSNSNEQFF. Here the CDR3 DNA reads TGTGCCAGCAAGGGGTCCAACTCCAATGAGCAGTTCTTC.

This clonotype was picked up a small number of times. V and J are TRBV4-2 and TRBJ2-2; no reliable D call. The V gene lost 4 bases and the J gene lost 7 bases, with 13 bases spanning the gap. The CDR3 has 14 amino acids. Germline loops: CDR1 LGHNA, CDR2 YNFKEQ. The CDR3 region has the DNA TGTGCCAGCAGCCCTTGGGTCATCGGCGGGGAGCTGTTTTTT. Its translation is CASSPWVIGGELFF.

This clonotype showed up many times. The J gene is TRBJ2-5, the V gene TRBV20-1, with D tentatively TRBD1 or TRBD2 (5 bases each). The CDR3 has 16 residues. Looked up from germline, CDR1 is DFQATT and CDR2 is SNEGSKA (reference sequence). V was trimmed by 0 bases and J by 5 bases, leaving 19 bases between them. The CDR3 reads CSARDLSGASGETQYF. DNA for the CDR3: TGCAGTGCTAGAGATCTCTCCGGGGCCTCGGGGGAGACCCAGTACTTC.

This chain connects TRBV5-6 to TRBJ1-6, with 10 bases fitting TRBD1. The germline V gene has CDR1 SGHDT and CDR2 YYEEEE. Trimming took 4 bases from V and 5 from J; bases not matched to a gene: 3. The CDR3 consists of 15 residues. In DNA, the CDR3 is TGTGCCAGCAGCGAAGGGACAGGGGATAATTCACCCCTCCACTTT. Amino acid sequence: CASSEGTGDNSPLHF.

This clonotype was picked up many times. The V and J genes are TRBV12-3 or TRBV12-4 and TRBJ2-1; D is unresolved. The germline V and J ends were trimmed by 4 bases and 0 bases, with 16 bases remaining between them. The CDR3 is 17 residues long. The CDR3 DNA reads TGTGCCAGCAGTTCCCCTATAGACAAAAGCTCCTACAATGAGCAGTTCTTC. It is translated as CASSSPIDKSSYNEQFF.

This clonotype was counted between two and nine times. This chain links TRBV11-2 with TRBJ2-3; 9 nucleotides line up with TRBD2. Germline V lookup: CDR1 SGHAT, CDR2 FQNNGV. The CDR3 totals 19 residues. Trimming at V came to 5 bases and at J to 1 base, leaving 16 bases not matched to a gene. As DNA, the CDR3 is TGTGCCAGCAGCACCTCTGGGCGGGGGGGCGATAACGGCACAGATACGCAGTATTTT. Translated, it gives CASSTSGRGGDNGTDTQYF.

This clonotype was found many times. The rearrangement links TRBV14 to TRBJ2-2; D ambiguous. Trimming left V 3 bases short and J 6 bases short, with 20 bases between. CDR1 is SGHDN, CDR2 FVKESK, per germline. The CDR3 loop spans 17 amino acids. CDR3 nucleotide sequence: TGTGCCAGCAGCCAGTACATGGCGTCTTACGCCGCCGGGGAGCTGTTTTTT. It yields the protein CASSQYMASYAAGELFF.

This clonotype has ten or more counts. V gene TRBV5-6 combines with J gene TRBJ2-1; the match to TRBD1 covers 10 bases. The V gene's germline CDR1 is SGHDT and CDR2 YYEEEE. V shed 4 bases, J shed 6 bases, and the junction held 7 bases outside the gene matches. The CDR3 is made up of 15 amino acids. The CDR3 nucleotides read TGTGCCAGCAGCAATGACAGGGGGCTTGCCAATGAGCAGTTCTTC. This codes for CASSNDRGLANEQFF. The whole variable domain, remainder taken from reference TRBV5-6 and TRBJ2-1, is DAGVTQSPTHLIKTRGQQVTLRCSPKSGHDTVSWYQQALGQGPQFIFQYYEEEERQRGNFPDRFSGHQFPNYSSELNVNALLLGDSALYLCASSNDRGLANEQFFGPGTRLTVL.

This clonotype showed up many times. The V call is TRBV6-2 or TRBV6-3, the J call TRBJ1-5; a weak D match, TRBD1 (6 bases). V was clipped by 2 bases and J by 7 bases, with 15 bases between them. Per the germline V gene, CDR1 is MNHEY and CDR2 is SVGEGT. The CDR3 totals 15 residues. This chain's CDR3 is CASSYLGGSWQPQHF. In nucleotides, the CDR3 is TGTGCCAGCAGTTACCTGGGGGGCTCATGGCAGCCCCAGCATTTT.

At least ten counts were recorded for this clonotype. The chain combines TRBV12-3 or TRBV12-4 with TRBJ1-2, with 9 bases that match TRBD1. V lost 5 bases to trimming and J lost 2 bases; unmatched junction nucleotides: 6. The CDR3 has 15 residues. CDR3 in amino acids: CASSVRDRANYGYTF. The DNA for the CDR3 is TGTGCCAGCAGTGTCCGGGACAGGGCCAACTATGGCTACACCTTC.

This clonotype appeared many times. The CDR3 nucleotides are TGTGCCAGCAGTGGGCCCCATAGCAATCAGCCCCAGCATTTT. Its translation: CASSGPHSNQPQHF. The chain employs TRBV12-3 or TRBV12-4 and TRBJ1-5; no clear D gene. The CDR3 spans 14 residues. V lost 5 bases, J lost 0 bases, and 8 bases lay in between.

This clonotype was counted a few times. This rearrangement joins TRBV7-2 to TRBJ2-7; D is possibly TRBD1 (6 bases). With 4 bases removed from V and 0 bases from J, the gap between germline ends came to 13 bases. This CDR3 spans 15 amino acids. CDR1 is SGHTA, CDR2 FQGNSA, per germline. CDR3 bases: TGTGCCAGCAGCTCACAGGGCGGCCTCTCCTACGAGCAGTACTTC. Its translation: CASSSQGGLSYEQYF.

This clonotype was observed a handful of times. This rearrangement joins TRBV30 to TRBJ1-5; no reliable D call. V lost 2 bases, J lost 0 bases, and 11 bases lay in between. The CDR3 is 15 amino acids. The germline gives CDR1 GTSNPN, CDR2 SVGIG (reference sequence). CDR3 in amino acids: CAWSSGGYSNQPQHF. The CDR3 region has the DNA TGTGCCTGGAGTTCTGGAGGATATAGCAATCAGCCCCAGCATTTT.

This clonotype came up a few times. This chain links TRBV15 with TRBJ2-7; TRBD1 or TRBD2 may be the D gene (5 bases each). Germline V CDR1 and CDR2: LNHNV, YYDKDF (reference sequence). The CDR3 extends over 11 amino acids. V lost 9 bases, J lost 0 bases, and 6 bases lay in between. The CDR3 sequence: CATGDSYEQYF. The CDR3 DNA sequence: TGTGCCACGGGGGACTCCTACGAGCAGTACTTC.

This clonotype was seen at least ten times. This chain joins TRBV4-1 and TRBJ1-2; D is perhaps TRBD1 (5 bases). Germline values: CDR1 MGHRA, CDR2 YSYEKL. V was cut by 1 base and J by 5 bases, with 14 bases left in between. This CDR3 has 15 amino acids. Here the CDR3 DNA reads TGCGCCAGCAGCCAAGTAGGGACTTCTGCTTATGGCTACACCTTC. Amino acid sequence: CASSQVGTSAYGYTF.

This clonotype occurred many times. J is TRBJ2-5 and V is TRBV11-3; D uncertain. CDR1 is SGHNT, CDR2 YENEEA, per germline. Trimming pared 2 bases from V and 1 base from J, leaving 8 bases between. This CDR3 comprises 14 residues. This CDR3 reads CASSLQDGQETQYF. The CDR3 DNA reads TGTGCCAGCAGCTTACAAGACGGCCAAGAGACCCAGTACTTC.

Ten or more counts support this clonotype. The chain couples TRBV5-1 to TRBJ2-7; D tentatively reads TRBD1 or TRBD2 (5 bases each). V shed 4 bases and J shed 4 bases, with 21 bases lying between them. Germline V gene data show CDR1 as SGHRS and CDR2 as YFSETQ. The CDR3 runs to 16 residues. CDR3 loop: CASSPGQVGLTYEQYF. The CDR3 region has the DNA TGCGCCAGCAGCCCGGGGCAGGTTGGGCTTACGTACGAGCAGTACTTC. Drawing the rest from reference TRBV5-1 and TRBJ2-7, the complete variable domain is KAGVTQTPRYLIKTRGQQVTLSCSPISGHRSVSWYQQTPGQGLQFLFEYFSETQRNKGNFPGRFSGRQFSNSRSEMNVSTLELGDSALYLCASSPGQVGLTYEQYFGPGTRLTVT.

This clonotype was found many times. The rearrangement uses TRBV5-1 and TRBJ1-5, with TRBD1 matching 7 bases. Germline loops: CDR1 SGHRS, CDR2 YFSETQ. V lost 2 bases to trimming and J lost 4 bases; unmatched junction nucleotides: 6. CDR3 length: 15 amino acids. CDR3 DNA sequence: TGCGCCAGCAGCTTTTCGGGACAGAAAAATCAGCCCCAGCATTTT. Encoded protein: CASSFSGQKNQPQHF. Together with reference TRBV5-1 and TRBJ1-5, the CDR3 gives the full variable domain: KAGVTQTPRYLIKTRGQQVTLSCSPISGHRSVSWYQQTPGQGLQFLFEYFSETQRNKGNFPGRFSGRQFSNSRSEMNVSTLELGDSALYLCASSFSGQKNQPQHFGDGTRLSIL.

A remark on this clonotype: With a much larger clone just one base away, this may be a read error. V usage is TRBV12-3 or TRBV12-4 and J usage is TRBJ2-1; 8 bases are shared with TRBD2. This CDR3 contains 14 residues. The CDR3 nucleotides read TGTGTCAGCAGTTTAGGCGGGGGGCCGTCGGAGCAGTTCTTC. Protein: CVSSLGGGPSEQFF.

This clonotype occurred a few times. The chain links TRBV29-1 to TRBJ2-3; either TRBD1 or TRBD2 may fit D (6 bases each). This CDR3 contains 13 residues. CDR1 and CDR2 (germline): SQVTM, ANQGSEA. Trimming pared 5 bases from V and 0 bases from J, leaving 9 bases between. CDR3 amino acids: CSVRGRSTDTQYF. The DNA for the CDR3 is TGCAGCGTTAGGGGGAGGAGCACAGATACGCAGTATTTT.

Concerning this clonotype: One junction end disagrees with the germline gene, perhaps due to a read error. The chain combines TRBV30 with TRBJ1-6, with unresolved D. The CDR3 is made up of 14 amino acids. CDR1 is GTSNPN, CDR2 SVGIG, per germline (reference sequence). The CDR3 DNA is TGTGTCTGGAGTGTTCTGGAGGGTGGATCACCCCTCCACTTT. Protein sequence: CVWSVLEGGSPLHF.

The chain is built from TRBV6-2 or TRBV6-3 and TRBJ2-4; D not resolved. Germline V lookup: CDR1 MNHEY, CDR2 SVGEGT. The CDR3 runs 15 residues. The V end lost 6 bases, the J end lost 1 base, and 13 bases lay between the germline ends. CDR3: CASSPVVEAKNIQYF. The CDR3, as DNA: TGTGCCAGCAGCCCTGTGGTGGAGGCCAAAAACATTCAGTACTTC.

This clonotype has more than one count but fewer than ten. The J gene is TRBJ2-1, the V gene TRBV29-1; D possibly corresponds to TRBD1 (6 bases). This CDR3 region has 16 residues. V was shortened by 3 bases and J by 4 bases, with 19 bases between the two germline ends. Looked up from germline, CDR1 is SQVTM and CDR2 is ANQGSEA. In DNA form, the CDR3 reads TGCAGCGTTGATGGCTTGGGGGCGGGCGGTTACAATGAGCAGTTCTTC. Its translation is CSVDGLGAGGYNEQFF.

Notes on this clonotype: This clone may be a read error of a much larger clone one base away. The chain couples TRBV5-1 to TRBJ2-3, with D perhaps matching TRBD1 (5 bases). This CDR3 is built from 15 residues. V gave up 1 base and J gave up 2 bases, with 11 bases separating them. CDR1 is SGHRS and CDR2 is YFSETQ in the germline V gene. The chain's CDR3 is CASSLPGSVTDTQYF. The CDR3 DNA follows: TGCGCCAGCAGCTTGCCAGGGTCCGTCACAGATACGCAGTATTTT.

The rearrangement links TRBV5-1 to TRBJ2-1; 9 positions agree with TRBD1. V lost 0 bases and J lost 7; bases outside the gene matches: 8. The CDR3 totals 16 residues. CDR1 and CDR2 (germline): SGHRS, YFSETQ. CDR3 sequence (DNA): TGCGCCAGCAGCTTGGCCCCTGGACAGGGGCGGAATGAGCAGTTCTTC. It specifies CASSLAPGQGRNEQFF.

The J gene is TRBJ1-2, the V gene TRBV12-5; D is perhaps TRBD1 (6 bases). CDR1 is LGHNT and CDR2 is FRNRAP in the germline V gene. Trimming left V 7 bases short and J 4 bases short, with 10 bases between. The CDR3 length is 12 residues. The CDR3, as DNA: TGTGCTAGTGCCTTGGACAGCTATGGCTACACCTTC. Its translation: CASALDSYGYTF.

This clonotype was seen at least ten times. This rearrangement joins TRBV28 to TRBJ1-4; D is unresolved. The CDR3 is 12 amino acids. Germline V lookup: CDR1 MDHEN, CDR2 SYDVKM. Deletions cut 8 bases from V and 11 bases from J, with 15 bases between. CDR3 nucleotides: TGTGCCAGCGGAACCGGACCTGACAAACTGTTTTTT. Its protein is CASGTGPDKLFF.

The chain is built from TRBV27 and TRBJ1-1, with D unresolved. Germline V gene data show CDR1 as MNHEY and CDR2 as SMNVEV (reference sequence). CDR3 length: 17 amino acids. V was shortened by 1 base and J by 0 bases, with 15 bases between the two germline ends. Here the CDR3 reads CASSLYGRRRMNTEAFF. Here the CDR3 DNA reads TGTGCCAGCAGTTTATACGGCCGACGGAGGATGAACACTGAAGCTTTCTTT.

Many counts were recorded for this clonotype. This sequence joins TRBV20-1 and TRBJ2-7; D possibly uses TRBD1 or TRBD2 (5 bases each). CDR3 length: 14 residues. V was clipped by 6 bases and J by 2 bases, with 17 bases between them. The germline V gene encodes CDR1 DFQATT and CDR2 SNEGSKA (reference sequence). The CDR3 here is CSATVKGTTYEQYF. The DNA for the CDR3 is TGCAGTGCAACCGTTAAAGGGACCACCTACGAGCAGTACTTC.

In its sample, this clonotype was seen many times. The V gene is TRBV28, the J gene TRBJ1-1, with 7 nucleotides matching TRBD1. The CDR3 spans 15 residues. V shed 4 bases, J shed 1 base, and the junction held 6 bases outside the gene matches. In germline, CDR1 is MDHEN, CDR2 SYDVKM. CDR3 amino acids: CASSSRQGRNTEAFF. The CDR3 bases are TGTGCCAGCAGTTCCCGACAGGGAAGGAACACTGAAGCTTTCTTT.

The sample holds many counts of this clonotype. The gene calls are TRBV30 and TRBJ1-4; D gene uncertain. This CDR3 is 13 amino acids long. Trimming removed 2 bases at V and 7 bases at J, with 11 bases between. In germline, CDR1 is GTSNPN, CDR2 SVGIG (reference sequence). Written as DNA, the CDR3 is TGTGCCTGGAGTTTAGGAAGACTTGAAAAACTGTTTTTT. As protein: CAWSLGRLEKLFF.

This clonotype was counted many times. The rearrangement joins TRBV6-1 to TRBJ2-5, with 9 bases that match TRBD1. J lost 4 bases, V lost 4 bases, and 10 bases had no gene match. The CDR3 spans 16 residues. Germline values: CDR1 MNHNS, CDR2 SASEGT. CDR3 coding DNA: TGTGCCAGCAGTGGCCGGGACAGGGTGTTGGGAGAGACCCAGTACTTC. Amino acid sequence: CASSGRDRVLGETQYF.